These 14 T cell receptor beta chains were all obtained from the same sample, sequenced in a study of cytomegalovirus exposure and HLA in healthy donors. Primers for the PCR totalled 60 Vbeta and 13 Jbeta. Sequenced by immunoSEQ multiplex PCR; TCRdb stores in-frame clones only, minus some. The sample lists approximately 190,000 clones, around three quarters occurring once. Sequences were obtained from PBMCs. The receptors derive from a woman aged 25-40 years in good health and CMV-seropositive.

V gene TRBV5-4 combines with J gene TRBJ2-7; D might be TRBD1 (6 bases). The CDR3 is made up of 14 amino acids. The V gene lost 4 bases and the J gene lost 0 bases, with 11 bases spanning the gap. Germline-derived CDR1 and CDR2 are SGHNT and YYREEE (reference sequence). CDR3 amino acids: CASSLTGSSYEQYF. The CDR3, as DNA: TGTGCCAGCAGCCTTACAGGGAGCTCCTACGAGCAGTACTTC.

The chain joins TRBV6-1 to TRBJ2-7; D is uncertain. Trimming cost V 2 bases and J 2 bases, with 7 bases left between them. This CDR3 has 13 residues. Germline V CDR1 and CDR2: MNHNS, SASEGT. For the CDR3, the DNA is TGTGCCAGCAGTGAACTACAGCCCTACGAGCAGTACTTC. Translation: CASSELQPYEQYF.

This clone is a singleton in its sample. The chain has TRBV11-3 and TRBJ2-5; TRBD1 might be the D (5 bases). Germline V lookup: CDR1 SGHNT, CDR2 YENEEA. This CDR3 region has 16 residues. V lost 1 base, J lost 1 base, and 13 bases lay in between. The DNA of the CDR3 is TGTGCCAGCAGCTTAGGCCAGGGCATATTCCAAGAGACCCAGTACTTC. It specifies CASSLGQGIFQETQYF.

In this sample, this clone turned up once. The CDR3 DNA is TGTGCCAGCAGCTTAGCGCTGGGGGGTGTCACCGGGGAGCTGTTTTTT. This encodes CASSLALGGVTGELFF. The chain is built from TRBV7-9 and TRBJ2-2, with a possible D match to TRBD2 (6 bases). Germline V gene data show CDR1 as SEHNR and CDR2 as FQNEAQ (reference sequence). CDR3 length equals 16 residues. V was shortened by 0 bases and J by 4 bases, with 12 bases between the two germline ends.

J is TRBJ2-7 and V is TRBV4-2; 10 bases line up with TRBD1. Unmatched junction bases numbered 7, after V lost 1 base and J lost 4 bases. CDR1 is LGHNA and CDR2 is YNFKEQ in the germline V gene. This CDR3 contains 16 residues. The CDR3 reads CASSQGSTGGVYEQYF. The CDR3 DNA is TGTGCCAGCAGCCAAGGTTCGACAGGGGGCGTATACGAGCAGTACTTC.

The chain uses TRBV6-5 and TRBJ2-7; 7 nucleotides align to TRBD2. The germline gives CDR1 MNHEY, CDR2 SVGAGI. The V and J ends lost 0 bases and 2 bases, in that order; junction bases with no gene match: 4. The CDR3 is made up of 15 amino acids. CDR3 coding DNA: TGTGCCAGCAGTTACTCCCTAGCGGTTCCCTACGAGCAGTACTTC. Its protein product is CASSYSLAVPYEQYF.

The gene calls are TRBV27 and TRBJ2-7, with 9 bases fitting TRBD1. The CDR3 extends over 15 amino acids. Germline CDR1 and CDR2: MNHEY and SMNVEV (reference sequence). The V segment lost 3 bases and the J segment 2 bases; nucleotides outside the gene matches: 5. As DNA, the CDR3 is TGTGCCAGCAGTTTCGGGACAGGGTTTCCCTACGAGCAGTACTTC. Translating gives CASSFGTGFPYEQYF.

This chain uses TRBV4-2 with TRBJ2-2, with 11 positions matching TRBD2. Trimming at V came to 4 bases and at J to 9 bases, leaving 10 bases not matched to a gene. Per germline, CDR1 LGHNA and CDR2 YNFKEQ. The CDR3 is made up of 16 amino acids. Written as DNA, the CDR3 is TGTGCCAGCAGCCTCCGACTAGCGGGGAATAAGAGGGAGCTGTTTTTT. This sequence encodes CASSLRLAGNKRELFF.

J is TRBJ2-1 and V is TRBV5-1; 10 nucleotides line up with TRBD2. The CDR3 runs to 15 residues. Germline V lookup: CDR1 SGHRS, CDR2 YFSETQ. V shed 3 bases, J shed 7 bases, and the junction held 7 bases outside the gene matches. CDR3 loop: CASSWGGTSENEQFF. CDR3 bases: TGCGCCAGCAGCTGGGGGGGGACTAGCGAAAATGAGCAGTTCTTC.

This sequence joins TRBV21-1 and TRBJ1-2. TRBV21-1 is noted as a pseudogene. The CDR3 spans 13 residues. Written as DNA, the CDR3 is TGTGCCAGCAGCAAAGAGGGGGGGGATGGCTACACCTTC. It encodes CASSKEGGDGYTF.

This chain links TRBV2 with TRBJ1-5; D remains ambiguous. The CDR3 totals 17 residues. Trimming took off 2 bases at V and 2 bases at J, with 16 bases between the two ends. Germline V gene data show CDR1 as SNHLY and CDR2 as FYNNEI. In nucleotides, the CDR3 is TGTGCCAGCAGTGAAAGCCCGATGAGGAGCGGCAATCAGCCCCAGCATTTT. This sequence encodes CASSESPMRSGNQPQHF. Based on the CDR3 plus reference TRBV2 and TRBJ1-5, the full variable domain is EPEVTQTPSHQVTQMGQEVILRCVPISNHLYFYWYRQILGQKVEFLVSFYNNEISEKSEIFDDQFSVERPDGSNFTLKIRSTKLEDSAMYFCASSESPMRSGNQPQHFGDGTRLSIL.

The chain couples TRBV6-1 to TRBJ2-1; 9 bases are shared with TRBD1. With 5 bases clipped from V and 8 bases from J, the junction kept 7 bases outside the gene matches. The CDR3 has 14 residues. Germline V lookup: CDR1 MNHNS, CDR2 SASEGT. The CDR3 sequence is CASSTGQGGYEQFF. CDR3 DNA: TGTGCCAGCAGTACGGGACAGGGAGGCTATGAGCAGTTCTTC.

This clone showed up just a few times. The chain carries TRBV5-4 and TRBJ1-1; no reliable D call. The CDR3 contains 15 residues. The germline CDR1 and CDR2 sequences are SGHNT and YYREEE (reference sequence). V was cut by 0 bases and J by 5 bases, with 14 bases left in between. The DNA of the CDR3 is TGTGCCAGCAGCTTGGGGGTAGGAGGGAGGACTGAAGCTTTCTTT. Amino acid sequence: CASSLGVGGRTEAFF.

CDR3 nucleotide sequence: TGTGCCAGTAGTATAGGGGGACAACGAGGGGATGAGCAGTTCTTC. It translates to CASSIGGQRGDEQFF. The rearrangement joins TRBV19 to TRBJ2-1; tentatively, D is TRBD1 (6 bases). The CDR3 covers 15 residues. V was shortened by 1 base and J by 8 bases, with 15 bases between the two germline ends. CDR1 is LNHDA, CDR2 SQIVND, per germline (reference sequence).